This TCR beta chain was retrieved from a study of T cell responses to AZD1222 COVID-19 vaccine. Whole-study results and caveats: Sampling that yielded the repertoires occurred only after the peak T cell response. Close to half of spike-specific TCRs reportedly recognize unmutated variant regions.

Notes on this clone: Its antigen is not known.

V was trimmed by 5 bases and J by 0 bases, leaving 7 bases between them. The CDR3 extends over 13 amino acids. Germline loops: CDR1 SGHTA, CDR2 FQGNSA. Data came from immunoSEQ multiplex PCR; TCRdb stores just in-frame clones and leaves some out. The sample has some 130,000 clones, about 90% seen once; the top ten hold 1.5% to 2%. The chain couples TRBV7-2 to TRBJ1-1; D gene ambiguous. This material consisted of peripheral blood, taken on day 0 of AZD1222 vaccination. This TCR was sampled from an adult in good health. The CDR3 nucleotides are TGTGCCAGCAGCGATCAGGTGAACACTGAAGCTTTCTTT. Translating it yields CASSDQVNTEAFF.